This TCR beta chain was sequenced in a study of blood T cell repertoires in COVID-19 (dated by TCRdb to the early 2020s). Context from the whole study: Samples from collaborators originated in the United States, Italy and Spain and spanned both the acute and convalescent phases of COVID-19. Where available, HLA class I and class II types were taken from metadata supplied by the sample provider and were not determined by assay-based typing. A freely available public database, intended as a resource for researchers studying the immune response to SARS-CoV-2, is where the repertoires were released. Samples were obtained from the ongoing ImmuneRACE study (first 160 participants) and from 950 to 1,500 subjects provided by 6 global collaborators. The dataset comprised deeply sampled blood TCRbeta repertoires from subjects exposed to, actively infected with, or recovered from COVID-19. The material from the prospective study consisted of cDNA or gDNA derived from T cells, B-cell-depleted T cells, or PBMCs. Sample metadata almost always included a de-identified subject ID, COVID-19 status, age in years and sex. Broad study findings and their caveats: Clinical and demographic metadata were provided uncurated, with the amount varying by source and participant.

For this clone: Its antigen is not yet known. It has no much larger one-base neighbor in the sample; base qualities were not kept.

CDR1 and CDR2, per the germline V gene, are SNHLY and FYNNEI. The CDR3, cysteine through phenylalanine, is 16 amino acids long. Kept here is only the CDR3 DNA, which spans 48 bases and is read in frame from base 1. Relative to germline, V is 4 bases shorter and J is 8 bases shorter, with 20 bases between their ends. The immunoSEQ Assay, a bias-controlled multiplex PCR, was used to amplify TCRbeta CDR3 regions from genomic DNA. Per the authors' processing: The number of nucleated cells in each sample was estimated by amplification of reference gene primers within the assay. To quantify the absolute abundance of each unique TCRbeta CDR3 rearrangement, sequence reads were collapsed and filtered. For each sample, productive Simpson clonality was calculated as the square root of Simpson's diversity index over productive rearrangements. This immuneACCESS table, as held by TCRdb, lists in-frame sequences with V and J called but not all clones. Of the missing ones, under half trace to an unresolved V gene in checked studies; the others have no known cause. The D gene and trimming were derived from the DNA, and the V and J assignments and clone size from that table. Recorded for this sample are 250,000 to 300,000 clones; 86% of them occurred a single time. The ten largest clones add up to 3.6% of the sample.

Collaborating institutions collected whole blood in K2EDTA tubes following their own protocols. For TCRbeta analysis, collaborators shipped samples as frozen whole blood, isolated PBMCs, or DNA extracted from either of those sample types. The receptor's source is a man aged 18 to 29 with active or convalescent COVID-19. This sequence uses TRBV2 and TRBJ1-4, with the D gene too uncertain to name. Sequenced: peripheral blood. Read as DNA, the sequence is TGTGCCAGCAGTGGAGATGGATGGAGGGTAATAGAAAAACTGTTTTTT. It is translated as CASSGDGWRVIEKLFF.